The clone carrying this T cell receptor (beta chain) has a count of ten or more. The antigen is unknown. These data are taken from a study of early T cells in non-severe SARS-CoV-2 infection. General observations from the study: The VDJdb matching leaned toward anti-spike CD8 responses and overlooked private and CD4 specificities.

Unique molecular identifiers tagged individual cDNA molecules. TCRdb passed the 5' RACE reads through MiXCR, listing each CDR3 protein once. Counted here are 45,000 to 75,000 distinct CDR3 sequences, approximately 5.6% occurring once; the ten biggest clones make up roughly 7%. The sample taken for sequencing was whole blood. This clonotype was sampled from an adult who was a healthcare worker with PCR-confirmed SARS-CoV-2 infection or an uninfected control (not recorded which).

The CDR3 protein is CAWSVQRFRDNEKLFF. CDR3 nucleotide sequence: TGTGCCTGGAGTGTACAACGGTTCAGGGATAATGAAAAACTGTTTTTT. The J gene is TRBJ1-4, the V gene TRBV30; TRBD1 might be the D (5 bases). Germline CDR1 reads GTSNPN; CDR2 reads SVGIG (reference sequence). The CDR3 is 16 residues long. Trimming shortened V by 0 bases and J by 4 bases, and 15 bases separated the two germline ends. Full variable domain (missing parts from reference TRBV30 and TRBJ1-4): SQTIHQWPATLVQPVGSPLSLECTVEGTSNPNLYWYRQAAGRGLQLLFYSVGIGQISSEVPQNLSASRPQDRQFILSSKKLLLSDSGFYLCAWSVQRFRDNEKLFFGSGTQLSVL.